This T cell receptor beta chain originates from a study of blood T cells in healthy people across ages. Study outcomes and limitations: Per million T cells, TCR beta diversity dropped roughly linearly as age increased. Diversity estimated from one million T cells was considered an underestimate.

Sample donors were healthy Caucasian individuals that came from Russia, aged 6 to 90. V lost 4 bases, J lost 0 bases, and 8 bases stayed unmatched. This CDR3 comprises 16 residues. CDR1 is LNHDA and CDR2 is SQIVND in the germline V gene (reference sequence). A second PCR of 7 to 11 cycles used a sample-barcoded 5' primer and a J-beta primer mix. Each cDNA molecule received a tag from a template-switch adaptor that had 12 random nucleotides. TCRdb fed the 5' RACE reads into MiXCR, producing one record per CDR3 protein. The sample consists of over 1.5 million distinct CDR3 sequences, less than 50% of them appearing once. In the case of this clonotype: Its antigen is not identified.

Sequenced material: blood. The TCR comes from a woman in her forties in good health. This chain links TRBV19 with TRBJ1-2; TRBD1 agrees at 7 bases. The CDR3 protein is CASSNVAGTANYGYTF. The CDR3 coding sequence is TGTGCCAGTAGTAATGTCGCCGGGACAGCTAACTATGGCTACACCTTC.